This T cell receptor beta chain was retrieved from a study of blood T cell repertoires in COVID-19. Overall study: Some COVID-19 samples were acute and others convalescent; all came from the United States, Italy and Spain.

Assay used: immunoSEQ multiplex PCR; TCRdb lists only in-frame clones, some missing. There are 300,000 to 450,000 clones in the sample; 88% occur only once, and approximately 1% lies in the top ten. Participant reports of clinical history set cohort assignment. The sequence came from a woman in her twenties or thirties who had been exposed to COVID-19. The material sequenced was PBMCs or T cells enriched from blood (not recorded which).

CDR3 region: CASSVREPGLGSYEQYF. CDR3 nucleotide sequence: TGCGCCAGCAGCGTACGAGAACCGGGACTAGGAAGCTACGAGCAGTACTTC. The rearrangement uses TRBV5-1 and TRBJ2-7; 8 bases map to TRBD2. The germline V gene has CDR1 SGHRS and CDR2 YFSETQ. The CDR3 has 17 amino acids. J was trimmed by 3 bases and V by 4 bases; bases with no gene match: 15.